The sequence of this TCR beta chain was determined in a study of spatial heterogeneity in lung cancer. Across the study: The count of detected beta-chain sequences consistently exceeded that of alpha-chain sequences. The correlation between TCR transcript counts in tumor regions and a T cell module score from matched bulk RNA-seq was strong.

TCRdb reanalysed the 5' RACE reads using MiXCR and keeps one entry per CDR3 protein. The sample holds 9,500 to 11,000 distinct CDR3 sequences, approximately 5.1% seen once. Sample time point: sample taken at primary tumor resection. Samples came from some 71 TRACERx patients with untreated early-stage lung cancer. At least ten counts were recorded for this clonotype. Its cognate antigen is unknown. Study results and limitations: How many expanded intratumoral alpha and beta TCRs were present tracked the tumor mutation count, which was a count of nonsynonymous mutations.

The CDR3 spans 15 residues. The V end lost 5 bases, the J end lost 3 bases, and 14 bases lay between the germline ends. Per germline, CDR1 SGHVS and CDR2 FQNEAQ. This clonotype originated in a male donor with early-stage non-small cell lung cancer. The gene calls are TRBV7-8 and TRBJ1-5; possible D gene TRBD1, 5 bases. The sample here was lung tumor tissue, taken at surgery. The CDR3 is CASSLSGGVNQPQHF. The CDR3 DNA sequence: TGTGCCAGCAGCCTCAGCGGGGGAGTCAATCAGCCCCAGCATTTT.